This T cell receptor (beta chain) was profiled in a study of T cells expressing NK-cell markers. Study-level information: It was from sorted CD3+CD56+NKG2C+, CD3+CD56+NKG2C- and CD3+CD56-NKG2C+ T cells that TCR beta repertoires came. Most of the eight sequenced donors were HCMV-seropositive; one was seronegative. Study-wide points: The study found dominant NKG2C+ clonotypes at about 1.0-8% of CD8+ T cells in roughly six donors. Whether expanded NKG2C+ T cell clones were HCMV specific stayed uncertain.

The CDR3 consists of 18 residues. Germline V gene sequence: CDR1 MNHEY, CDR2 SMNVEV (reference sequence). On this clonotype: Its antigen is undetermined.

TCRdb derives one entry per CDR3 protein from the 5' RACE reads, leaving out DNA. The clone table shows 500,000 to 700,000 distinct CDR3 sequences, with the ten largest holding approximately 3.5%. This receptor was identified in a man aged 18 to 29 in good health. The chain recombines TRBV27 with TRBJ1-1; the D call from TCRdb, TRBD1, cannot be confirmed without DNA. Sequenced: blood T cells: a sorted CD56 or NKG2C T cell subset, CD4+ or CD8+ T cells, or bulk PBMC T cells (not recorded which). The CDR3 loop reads CASSLSAGTGTLNTEAFF.